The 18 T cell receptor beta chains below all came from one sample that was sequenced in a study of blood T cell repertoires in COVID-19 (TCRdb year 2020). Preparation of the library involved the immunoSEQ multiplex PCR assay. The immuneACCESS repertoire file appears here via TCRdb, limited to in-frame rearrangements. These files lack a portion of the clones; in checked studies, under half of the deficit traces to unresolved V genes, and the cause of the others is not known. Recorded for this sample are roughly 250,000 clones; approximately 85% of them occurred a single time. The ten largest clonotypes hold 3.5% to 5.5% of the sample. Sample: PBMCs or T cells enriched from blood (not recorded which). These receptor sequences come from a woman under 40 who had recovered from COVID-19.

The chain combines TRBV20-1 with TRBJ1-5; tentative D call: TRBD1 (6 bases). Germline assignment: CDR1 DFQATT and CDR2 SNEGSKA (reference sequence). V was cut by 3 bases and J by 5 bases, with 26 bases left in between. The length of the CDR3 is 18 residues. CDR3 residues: CSASGPELQGASYQPQHF. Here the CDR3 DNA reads TGCAGTGCTAGTGGGCCCGAACTACAGGGTGCATCTTATCAGCCCCAGCATTTT.

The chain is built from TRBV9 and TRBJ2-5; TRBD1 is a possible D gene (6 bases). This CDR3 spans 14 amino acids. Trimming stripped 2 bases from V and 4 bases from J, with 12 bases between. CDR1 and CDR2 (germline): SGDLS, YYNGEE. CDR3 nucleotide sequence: TGTGCCAGCAGCGTGCCTGGGGGCTCAGAGACCCAGTACTTC. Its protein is CASSVPGGSETQYF.

This chain's CDR3 is CASSSSGRVYGYTF. The CDR3 DNA reads TGTGCCAGCAGTTCCTCGGGGAGGGTCTATGGCTACACCTTC. The chain uses TRBV28 and TRBJ1-2, with no clear D. Trimming took off 4 bases at V and 4 bases at J, with 13 bases between the two ends. The CDR3 loop spans 14 amino acids. The germline V gene has CDR1 MDHEN and CDR2 SYDVKM.

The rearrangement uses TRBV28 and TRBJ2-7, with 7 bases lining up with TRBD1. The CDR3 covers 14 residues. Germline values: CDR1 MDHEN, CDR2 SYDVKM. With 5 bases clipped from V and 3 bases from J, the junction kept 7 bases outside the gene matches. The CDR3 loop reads CASSVYRDSYEQYF. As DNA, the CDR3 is TGTGCCAGCAGTGTATACCGGGACAGCTACGAGCAGTACTTC.

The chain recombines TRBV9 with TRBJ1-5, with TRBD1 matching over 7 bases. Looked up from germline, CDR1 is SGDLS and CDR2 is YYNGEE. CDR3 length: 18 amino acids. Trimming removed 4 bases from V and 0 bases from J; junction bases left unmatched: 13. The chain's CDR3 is CASSTPGTEEDSNQPQHF. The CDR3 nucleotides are TGTGCCAGCAGCACGCCCGGGACAGAAGAGGATAGCAATCAGCCCCAGCATTTT.

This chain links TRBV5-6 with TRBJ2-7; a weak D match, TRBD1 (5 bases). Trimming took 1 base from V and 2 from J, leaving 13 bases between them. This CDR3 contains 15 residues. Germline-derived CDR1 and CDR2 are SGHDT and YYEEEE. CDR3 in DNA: TGTGCCAGCAGCTTGTATCCAGGGCAAGCCTACGAGCAGTACTTC. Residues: CASSLYPGQAYEQYF.

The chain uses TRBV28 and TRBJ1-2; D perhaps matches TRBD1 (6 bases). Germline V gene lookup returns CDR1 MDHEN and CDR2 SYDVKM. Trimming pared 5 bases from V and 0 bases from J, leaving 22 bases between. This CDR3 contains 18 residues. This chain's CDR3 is CASSPPGQKQDSNYGYTF. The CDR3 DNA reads TGTGCCAGCAGTCCCCCCGGACAGAAACAAGATTCTAACTATGGCTACACCTTC.

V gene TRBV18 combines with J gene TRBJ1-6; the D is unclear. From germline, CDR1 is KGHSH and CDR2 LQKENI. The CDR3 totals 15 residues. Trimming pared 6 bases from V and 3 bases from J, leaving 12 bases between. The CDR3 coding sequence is TGTGCCAGCTCTGTGGAGGCTTACTATAATTCACCCCTCCACTTT. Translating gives CASSVEAYYNSPLHF.

In DNA form, the CDR3 reads TGTGCCAGCAGTCTGGGGTTATCCACGGGGAACTATGGCTACACCTTC. The encoded protein is CASSLGLSTGNYGYTF. The chain uses TRBV14 and TRBJ1-2; D not certain. V was trimmed by 6 bases and J by 2 bases, leaving 19 bases between them. The CDR3 consists of 16 residues. Per germline, CDR1 SGHDN and CDR2 FVKESK.

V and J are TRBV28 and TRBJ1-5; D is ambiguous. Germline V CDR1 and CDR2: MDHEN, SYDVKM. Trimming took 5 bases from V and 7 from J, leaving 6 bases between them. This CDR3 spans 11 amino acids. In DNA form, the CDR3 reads TGTGCCAGCAGTATGAGACAGCCCCAGCATTTT. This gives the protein CASSMRQPQHF. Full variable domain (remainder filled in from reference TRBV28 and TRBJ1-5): DVKVTQSSRYLVKRTGEKVFLECVQDMDHENMFWYRQDPGLGLRLIYFSYDVKMKEKGDIPEGYSVSREKKERFSLILESASTNQTSMYLCASSMRQPQHFGDGTRLSIL.

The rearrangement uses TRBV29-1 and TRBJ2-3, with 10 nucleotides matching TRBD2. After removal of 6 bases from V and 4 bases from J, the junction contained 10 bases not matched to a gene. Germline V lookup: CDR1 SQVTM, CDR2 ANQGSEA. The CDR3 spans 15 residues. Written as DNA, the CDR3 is TGCAGCGTCGAAAAGCGGGAGGGGTCGGCAGATACGCAGTATTTT. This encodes CSVEKREGSADTQYF.

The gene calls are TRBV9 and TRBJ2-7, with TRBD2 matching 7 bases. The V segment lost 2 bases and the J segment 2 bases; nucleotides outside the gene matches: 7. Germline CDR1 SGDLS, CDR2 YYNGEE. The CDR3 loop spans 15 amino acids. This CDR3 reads CASSVGRANTYEQYF. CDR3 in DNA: TGTGCCAGCAGCGTGGGGAGGGCCAACACCTACGAGCAGTACTTC. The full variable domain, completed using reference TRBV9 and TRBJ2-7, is DSGVTQTPKHLITATGQRVTLRCSPRSGDLSVYWYQQSLDQGLQFLIQYYNGEERAKGNILERFSAQQFPDLHSELNLSSLELGDSALYFCASSVGRANTYEQYFGPGTRLTVT.

This CDR3 is CASGSLAGRFVSSTDTQYF. CDR3 nucleotides: TGTGCCAGCGGTTCACTAGCGGGGAGGTTTGTATCCAGCACAGATACGCAGTATTTT. V usage is TRBV27 and J usage is TRBJ2-3; 10 positions match TRBD2. CDR1 is MNHEY, CDR2 SMNVEV, per germline (reference sequence). This CDR3 has 19 residues. With V trimmed by 8 bases and J by 0 bases, 17 bases remained unmatched.

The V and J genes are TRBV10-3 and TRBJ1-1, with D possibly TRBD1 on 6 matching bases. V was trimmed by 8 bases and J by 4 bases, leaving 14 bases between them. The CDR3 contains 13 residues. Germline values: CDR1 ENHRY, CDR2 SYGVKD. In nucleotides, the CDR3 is TGTGCCATCTCGACAGGCGATCTCACTGAAGCTTTCTTT. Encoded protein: CAISTGDLTEAFF.

CDR3 DNA: TGTGCCAGCAGCTTACCCAGACAGGGCTTATTGAGGAACACTGAAGCTTTCTTT. It is translated as CASSLPRQGLLRNTEAFF. The V call is TRBV7-6, the J call TRBJ1-1, with 7 bases fitting TRBD1. The V segment lost 2 bases and the J segment 1 base; nucleotides outside the gene matches: 13. Germline V CDR1 and CDR2: SGHVS, FNYEAQ. The CDR3 totals 18 residues.

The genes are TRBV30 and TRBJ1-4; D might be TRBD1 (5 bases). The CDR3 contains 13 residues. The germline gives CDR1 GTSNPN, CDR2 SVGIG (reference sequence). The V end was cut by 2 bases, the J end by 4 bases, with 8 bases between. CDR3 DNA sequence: TGTGCCTGGAGTTCAGGGATTAATGAAAAACTGTTTTTT. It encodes CAWSSGINEKLFF.

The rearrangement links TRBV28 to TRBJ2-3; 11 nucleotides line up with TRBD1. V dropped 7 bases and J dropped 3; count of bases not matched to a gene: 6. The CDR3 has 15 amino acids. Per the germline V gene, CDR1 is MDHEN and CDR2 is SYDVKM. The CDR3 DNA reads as TGTGCCAGCAACGGACAGGGGGCGCTGACAGATACGCAGTATTTT. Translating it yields CASNGQGALTDTQYF.

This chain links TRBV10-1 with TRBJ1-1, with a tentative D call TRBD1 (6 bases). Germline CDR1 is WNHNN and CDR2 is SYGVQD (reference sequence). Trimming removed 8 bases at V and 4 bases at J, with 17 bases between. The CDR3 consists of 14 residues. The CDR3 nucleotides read TGCGCCAGCGGCCATCACAGGGATGTCACTGAAGCTTTCTTT. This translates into CASGHHRDVTEAFF.